The sample holds one count of the clone carrying this T cell receptor beta chain. This sample was taken from a study of Ad26.COV2.S vaccination and SARS-CoV-2 variants. Study overall: Participants got Ad26.COV2.S intramuscularly, once or twice 56 days apart.

As for treatment: about 20 received Ad26.COV2.S at low or high dose, single or two shots; five or six received placebo; per-sample allocation not given. Day 63 after the first vaccine or placebo injection was the time point for sampling. V gave up 1 base and J gave up 3 bases, with 9 bases separating them. The CDR3 totals 13 residues. Germline assignment: CDR1 GTSNPN and CDR2 SVGIG (reference sequence). Profiling relied on immunoSEQ multiplex PCR, and the TCRdb table lists in-frame clones only, not all of them. The table includes some 240,000 clones, around 88% detected once. The chain carries TRBV30 and TRBJ1-2; possible D gene TRBD1, 5 bases. The sample consisted of peripheral blood, taken in a trial of Ad26.COV2.S vaccine versus placebo. The TCR comes from a person between 18 and 65 years old who received the Ad26.COV2.S COVID-19 vaccine or a placebo. DNA for the CDR3: TGTGCCTGGAGTGGCCTGGGGCACTATGGCTACACCTTC. This gives the protein CAWSGLGHYGYTF.